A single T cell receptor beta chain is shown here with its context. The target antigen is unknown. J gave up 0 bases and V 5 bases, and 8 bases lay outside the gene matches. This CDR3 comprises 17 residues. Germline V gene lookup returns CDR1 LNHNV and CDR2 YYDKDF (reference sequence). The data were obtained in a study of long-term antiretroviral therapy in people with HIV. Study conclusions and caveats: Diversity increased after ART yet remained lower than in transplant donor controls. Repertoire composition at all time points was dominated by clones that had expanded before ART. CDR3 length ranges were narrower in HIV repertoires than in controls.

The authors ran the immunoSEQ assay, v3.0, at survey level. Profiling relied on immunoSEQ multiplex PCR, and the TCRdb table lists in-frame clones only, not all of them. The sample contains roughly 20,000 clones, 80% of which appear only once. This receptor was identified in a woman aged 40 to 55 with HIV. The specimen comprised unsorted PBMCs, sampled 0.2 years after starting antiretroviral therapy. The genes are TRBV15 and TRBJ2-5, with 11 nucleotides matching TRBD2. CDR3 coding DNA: TGTGCCACCAGCCCCCTTCAACTAGCGGGAGACCAAGAGACCCAGTACTTC. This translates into CATSPLQLAGDQETQYF. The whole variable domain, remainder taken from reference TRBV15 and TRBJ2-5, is DAMVIQNPRYQVTQFGKPVTLSCSQTLNHNVMYWYQQKSSQAPKLLFHYYDKDFNNEADTPDNFQSRRPNTSFCFLDIRSPGLGDTAMYLCATSPLQLAGDQETQYFGPGTRLLVL.